These T cell receptor beta chains were read from a single sample in a study of neoadjuvant anti-PD-1 for oral cavity cancer. Profiling relied on immunoSEQ multiplex PCR, and the TCRdb table lists in-frame clones only, not all of them. There are fewer than 15,000 clones in the sample; 50% to 65% occur only once, and more than 10% lies in the top ten. The sequences come from tumor tissue, collected before nivolumab (anti-PD-1) treatment. These receptors were taken from a person aged 40 to 85 with oral cavity squamous cell carcinoma. Each CDR3 is given with its conserved first and last residue. D genes are given only for firm matches. Clone size is given for some rows only: seen once, a few or many times, or a class if the clone is expanded.

J,size,D,V,CDR3,DNA
TRBJ2-3,once,-,TRBV5-4,CASSWGGGGADTQYF,TGTGCCAGCAGCTGGGGCGGAGGGGGGGCAGATACGCAGTATTTT
TRBJ1-2,medium-sized,-,TRBV28,CASSPRRNYGYTF,TGTGCCAGCAGTCCTCGGAGGAACTATGGCTACACCTTC
TRBJ1-1,medium-sized,TRBD1,TRBV6-6,CASSYSVTGGGTEAFF,TGTGCCAGCAGTTACTCAGTAACAGGGGGCGGCACTGAAGCTTTCTTT
TRBJ1-5,-,-,TRBV19,CASRLATYSNQPQHF,TGTGCCAGTAGATTAGCCACTTATAGCAATCAGCCCCAGCATTTT
TRBJ2-3,-,-,TRBV13,CASSPWGTDTQYF,TGTGCCAGCAGCCCATGGGGCACAGATACGCAGTATTTT
TRBJ2-1,few,TRBD2,TRBV7-9,CASSFGAGGWNNEQFF,TGTGCCAGCAGCTTTGGAGCGGGAGGCTGGAACAATGAGCAGTTCTTC
TRBJ1-1,-,TRBD1,TRBV13,CASSLAGTGGALTEAFF,TGTGCCAGCAGCTTAGCCGGGACAGGGGGCGCTCTCACTGAAGCTTTCTTT
TRBJ2-5,-,TRBD1,TRBV19,CASSSQGGEGTQYF,TGTGCCAGTAGTAGTCAAGGGGGCGAGGGGACCCAGTACTTC
TRBJ1-1,few,-,TRBV28,CASKALVEAFF,TGTGCCAGCAAAGCGCTAGTTGAAGCTTTCTTT
TRBJ1-3,-,TRBD1,TRBV28,CAGTGGSGNTIYF,TGTGCCGGAACAGGGGGCTCTGGAAACACCATATATTTT